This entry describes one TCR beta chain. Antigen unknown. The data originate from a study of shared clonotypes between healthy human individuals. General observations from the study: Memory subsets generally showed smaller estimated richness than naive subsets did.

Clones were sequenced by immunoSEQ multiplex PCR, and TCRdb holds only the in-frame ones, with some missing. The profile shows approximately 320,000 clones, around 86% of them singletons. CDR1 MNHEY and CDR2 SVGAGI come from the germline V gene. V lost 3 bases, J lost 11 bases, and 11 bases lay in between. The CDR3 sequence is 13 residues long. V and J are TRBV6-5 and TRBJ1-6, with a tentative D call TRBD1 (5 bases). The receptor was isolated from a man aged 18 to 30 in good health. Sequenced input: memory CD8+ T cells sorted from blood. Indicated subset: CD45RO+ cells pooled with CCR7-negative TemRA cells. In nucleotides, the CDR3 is TGTGCCAGCAGTTATTCACAGGTAGCACCCCTCCACTTT. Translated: CASSYSQVAPLHF.